This TCR beta chain appears in the sequencing data of a study of OX40 agonist ivuxolimab in advanced cancers. Study details: Patients were roughly 83% male with ages about 23 to 90, mean roughly 55. Study-wide findings and caveats: Low normalized T-cell clonal expansion was also seen in some nonresponders.

With respect to this clone: Its antigen is not known.

Clones were sequenced by immunoSEQ multiplex PCR, and TCRdb holds only the in-frame ones, with some missing. The sample has about 46,000 clones; more than 85% are singletons. This sample comprised CD4+ or CD8+ T cells sorted from blood, obtained in a trial of the OX40 agonist ivuxolimab. The receptor's source is an adult with an advanced solid tumor such as melanoma, head and neck, liver or kidney cancer.

The CDR3 reads CASSFEGSLETQYF. The CDR3, as DNA: TGTGCCAGCAGCTTTGAGGGCTCTCTGGAGACCCAGTACTTC. The rearrangement links TRBV5-8 to TRBJ2-5; weak D call: TRBD2 (5 bases). This CDR3 region has 14 residues. The V gene's germline CDR1 is SGHTS and CDR2 YDEGEE. V lost 2 bases and J lost 5, with 13 bases in between.